The 22 T cell receptor beta chains below come from one sample, sequenced in a study of neurological immune-mediated disorders (dated by TCRdb to 2018 to 2020). The library was obtained by 5' RACE. Reads for this sample came from an Illumina HiSeq 2500. In TCRdb, the public reads were trimmed at Q25 with fastp and aligned with MiXCR, with productive beta chains retained. CDR3 protein sequences are deduplicated, and each keeps its most common genes and DNA. In all, the sample holds more than 75,000 distinct CDR3 sequences, and about 9.3% of those were seen once. The ten most abundant clones make up about 1.7% of the sample. Sequencing was done on a sample of PBMCs. All receptors come from a man aged 35 to 55 in good health.

This clonotype was picked up many times. V gene TRBV7-2 combines with J gene TRBJ2-5; the D call may be TRBD1 or TRBD2 (5 bases each). In germline, CDR1 is SGHTA, CDR2 FQGNSA. Trimming left V 2 bases short and J 2 bases short, with 15 bases between. The CDR3 has 16 amino acids. CDR3 region: CASSLLGGWGQETQYF. The CDR3 region has the DNA TGTGCCAGCAGCTTACTAGGCGGATGGGGGCAAGAGACCCAGTACTTC.

In this sample, this clonotype turned up many times. The rearrangement uses TRBV10-3 and TRBJ2-5, with no clear D. V shed 3 bases and J shed 5 bases, with 13 bases lying between them. The CDR3 length is 14 residues. Germline V CDR1 and CDR2: ENHRY, SYGVKD. CDR3 in DNA: TGTGCCATCAGTGAATCTGGGTTTGTGGAGACCCAGTACTTC. Protein: CAISESGFVETQYF.

This clonotype was seen repeatedly, ten times or more. CDR3 DNA: TGCAGTGCTAGTGGGTACGGGCGCTCCACGCTCACAGATACGCAGTATTTT. Its protein is CSASGYGRSTLTDTQYF. The chain links TRBV20-1 to TRBJ2-3; D remains ambiguous. Trimming removed 3 bases at V and 2 bases at J, with 21 bases between. The germline V gene has CDR1 DFQATT and CDR2 SNEGSKA (reference sequence). The CDR3 sequence is 17 residues long.

Many counts were recorded for this clonotype. The rearrangement links TRBV12-3 or TRBV12-4 to TRBJ2-7, with D possibly matching TRBD1 (6 bases). V shed 5 bases and J shed 5 bases, with 16 bases lying between them. The CDR3 runs to 14 residues. The CDR3 sequence is CASSVGTLMDEQYF. CDR3 nucleotide sequence: TGTGCCAGCAGTGTTGGGACATTGATGGACGAGCAGTACTTC.

There are many counts of this clonotype. The CDR3 region has the DNA TGTGCCAGCAGAAGTGGGCGGGAGAGCTCCTACGAGCAGTACTTC. It codes for CASRSGRESSYEQYF. The rearrangement links TRBV28 to TRBJ2-7, with 7 bases fitting TRBD2. V gave up 6 bases and J gave up 0 bases; unmatched junction bases: 8. This CDR3 has 15 amino acids. In germline, CDR1 is MDHEN, CDR2 SYDVKM.

There are many counts of this clonotype. The chain combines TRBV9 with TRBJ2-7; D remains ambiguous. The V end was cut by 3 bases, the J end by 2 bases, with 3 bases between. This CDR3 is built from 11 residues. The germline CDR1 and CDR2 sequences are SGDLS and YYNGEE. This chain's CDR3 is CASSDAYEQYF. DNA for the CDR3: TGTGCCAGCAGCGACGCCTACGAGCAGTACTTC.

This clonotype was counted many times. The gene calls are TRBV11-2 and TRBJ1-6; no clear D. CDR1 is SGHAT and CDR2 is FQNNGV in the germline V gene. The CDR3 extends over 18 amino acids. Trimming shortened V by 5 bases and J by 5 bases, and 22 bases separated the two germline ends. The CDR3 spells CASSPLLERGRNNSPLHF. The CDR3 DNA is TGTGCCAGCAGCCCCTTGCTCGAGCGGGGAAGAAATAATTCACCCCTCCACTTT.

At least ten counts were recorded for this clonotype. V and J are TRBV29-1 and TRBJ2-2; D is ambiguous. The germline V and J ends were trimmed by 8 bases and 3 bases, with 16 bases remaining between them. This CDR3 is 14 amino acids long. The V gene's germline CDR1 is SQVTM and CDR2 ANQGSEA. The CDR3 here is CSLVGGEDTGELFF. In nucleotides, the CDR3 is TGCAGCCTGGTGGGTGGAGAGGACACCGGGGAGCTGTTTTTT.

At least ten counts were recorded for this clonotype. The chain uses TRBV12-3 or TRBV12-4 and TRBJ2-7; TRBD2 is a possible D gene (6 bases). Trimming cost V 3 bases and J 5 bases, with 14 bases left between them. This CDR3 comprises 14 residues. CDR3 sequence reads: CASSFGGAGDEQYF. CDR3 nucleotide sequence: TGTGCCAGCAGTTTCGGGGGAGCTGGGGACGAGCAGTACTTC.

This clonotype was seen at least ten times. CDR3: CASSWFGGGENTGELFF. The CDR3 bases are TGTGCCAGCAGCTGGTTTGGCGGGGGGGAAAACACCGGGGAGCTGTTTTTT. The chain employs TRBV5-5 and TRBJ2-2; 9 positions match TRBD2. The V gene end was trimmed by 3 bases and the J gene end by 2 bases; junction bases not matched to a gene: 8. The CDR3 extends over 17 amino acids. Germline-derived CDR1 and CDR2 are SGHKS and YYEKEE (reference sequence). The variable domain in full, with the rest retrieved from reference TRBV5-5 and TRBJ2-2, is DAGVTQSPTHLIKTRGQQVTLRCSPISGHKSVSWYQQVLGQGPQFIFQYYEKEERGRGNFPDRFSARQFPNYSSELNVNALLLGDSALYLCASSWFGGGENTGELFFGEGSRLTVL.

The table lists this clonotype with a few counts. This chain connects TRBV10-3 to TRBJ2-6, with D uncertain. Trimming pared 10 bases from V and 2 bases from J, leaving 6 bases between. Germline assignment: CDR1 ENHRY and CDR2 SYGVKD. This CDR3 is 12 amino acids long. In DNA, the CDR3 is TGTGCCACCGGGCCTGGGGCCAACGTCCTGACTTTC. Translation gives CATGPGANVLTF.

To note about this clonotype: The junction departs from the called germline gene at one end, perhaps through a read error. The chain employs TRBV20-1 and TRBJ2-2; D gene uncertain. The germline V gene has CDR1 DFQATT and CDR2 SNEGSKA (reference sequence). The CDR3 runs to 12 residues. The CDR3 reads CSLEMNTRELFF. The DNA for the CDR3 is TGCAGCTTGGAAATGAACACCCGGGAGCTGTTTTTT.

This clonotype occurred many times. This rearrangement joins TRBV7-2 to TRBJ2-5, with 7 bases identical to TRBD1. V was clipped by 4 bases and J by 7 bases; unmatched bases: 12. The CDR3 has 15 amino acids. Germline V gene sequence: CDR1 SGHTA, CDR2 FQGNSA. The CDR3 sequence is CASSSATGQLMTQYF. CDR3 coding DNA: TGTGCCAGCAGCTCAGCTACGGGACAGCTCATGACCCAGTACTTC.

This clonotype was recorded at least ten times. The V call is TRBV5-5, the J call TRBJ2-7; the D is unclear. Trimming took 2 bases from V and 0 from J, leaving 12 bases between them. The CDR3 sequence is 15 residues long. Per the germline V gene, CDR1 is SGHKS and CDR2 is YYEKEE (reference sequence). This chain's CDR3 is CASSFDPRSSYEQYF. The CDR3 DNA follows: TGTGCCAGCAGCTTCGACCCCAGGAGCTCCTACGAGCAGTACTTC.

This clonotype showed up many times. The CDR3 bases are TGTGCCAGCAGTTCTGACAGGGAGGGCCGAAGGGGTACGCAGTATTTT. Its protein product is CASSSDREGRRGTQYF. The gene calls are TRBV28 and TRBJ2-3; TRBD1 or TRBD2 may be the D gene (7 bases each). Trimming shortened V by 4 bases and J by 8 bases, and 22 bases separated the two germline ends. This CDR3 region has 16 residues. Germline CDR1 MDHEN, CDR2 SYDVKM.

At least ten counts were recorded for this clonotype. V is TRBV5-1 and J is TRBJ2-7; 10 bases align to TRBD2. From germline, CDR1 is SGHRS and CDR2 YFSETQ. CDR3 length: 14 residues. J gave up 9 bases and V 0 bases, and 6 bases lay outside the gene matches. CDR3 coding DNA: TGCGCCAGCAGCTTGGAGGCTAGCGGGAGCGGGCAGTACTTC. Amino acids: CASSLEASGSGQYF.

This clonotype occurred many times. This chain connects TRBV12-3 or TRBV12-4 to TRBJ1-2; D possibly corresponds to TRBD1 (5 bases). Trimming left V 4 bases short and J 5 bases short, with 8 bases between. This CDR3 has 12 residues. The CDR3: CASSSTAYGYTF. CDR3 in DNA: TGTGCCAGCAGTTCGACAGCTTATGGCTACACCTTC.

This clonotype was counted at least ten times. The chain joins TRBV2 to TRBJ2-1; 9 bases match TRBD2. Trimming at V came to 3 bases and at J to 2 bases, leaving 14 bases not matched to a gene. The V gene's germline CDR1 is SNHLY and CDR2 FYNNEI. This CDR3 is 19 amino acids long. The CDR3 nucleotides are TGTGCCAGCAGTGATTGGGGAGGCGGGGGGGCCGGGGCCTACAATGAGCAGTTCTTC. It encodes CASSDWGGGGAGAYNEQFF.

This clonotype was detected many times. This chain links TRBV9 with TRBJ1-1; 11 bases match TRBD1. With V trimmed by 4 bases and J by 5 bases, 7 bases remained unmatched. CDR1 and CDR2 from the germline V gene are SGDLS and YYNGEE. The CDR3 runs 15 residues. In nucleotides, the CDR3 is TGTGCCAGCAGCCTAGGACAGGGGGCGGAGACTGAAGCTTTCTTT. This translates into CASSLGQGAETEAFF. The full variable domain, rest sourced from reference TRBV9 and TRBJ1-1, is DSGVTQTPKHLITATGQRVTLRCSPRSGDLSVYWYQQSLDQGLQFLIQYYNGEERAKGNILERFSAQQFPDLHSELNLSSLELGDSALYFCASSLGQGAETEAFFGQGTRLTVV.

Ten or more counts support this clonotype. J is TRBJ2-7 and V is TRBV11-2; D unresolved. The CDR3 length is 10 residues. Germline CDR1 reads SGHAT; CDR2 reads FQNNGV. Between the trimmed V and J ends, which lost 3 bases and 5 bases, there was a span of 2 bases. CDR3 region: CASSFHEQYF. The CDR3 coding sequence is TGTGCCAGCAGCTTTCACGAGCAGTACTTC.

The table lists this clonotype with many counts. The chain employs TRBV6-5 and TRBJ1-2; 7 bases agree with TRBD1. The CDR3 totals 15 residues. Germline V CDR1 and CDR2: MNHEY, SVGAGI. The J segment lost 5 bases and the V segment lost 0 bases, leaving 6 bases of the junction unmatched. The DNA for the CDR3 is TGTGCCAGCAGTTACTCGCCGGGACAGATTTATGGCTACACCTTC. Residues: CASSYSPGQIYGYTF.

This clonotype was found many times. In nucleotides, the CDR3 is TGTGCCAGCAGCTTAGCGCCAGAGAGTTACTTTCCCGAAGCTTTCTTT. The encoded protein is CASSLAPESYFPEAFF. The chain uses TRBV7-2 and TRBJ1-1; D not certain. The V gene's germline CDR1 is SGHTA and CDR2 FQGNSA. This CDR3 spans 16 amino acids. The V and J ends lost 0 bases and 8 bases respectively, with 19 bases between them.